This is a list of T cell receptor beta chains from one sample in a study of T cell responses to AZD1222 COVID-19 vaccine. The data were produced by immunoSEQ multiplex PCR, yet TCRdb's version contains in-frame clones alone and is incomplete. This repertoire shows some 75,000 clones, 88% found once; its top ten account for about a tenth. Sequenced here: peripheral blood, sampled on day 0 of AZD1222 vaccination. These receptors came from an adult in good health. CDR3s leave out the opening cysteine and the closing phenylalanine or tryptophan. Each record gives: J gene, V gene, D gene, CDR3 protein. D genes are given only for firm matches.

j_gene: TRBJ1-4
v_gene: TRBV5-1
d_gene: -
CDR3aa: ASSLVGENEKLF

j_gene: TRBJ1-5
v_gene: TRBV12-5
d_gene: -
CDR3aa: ASGLENQPQH

j_gene: TRBJ2-2
v_gene: TRBV18
d_gene: -
CDR3aa: ASSPPVLPAGELF

j_gene: TRBJ2-4
v_gene: TRBV2
d_gene: -
CDR3aa: ASKFGEAKNIQY

j_gene: TRBJ1-6
v_gene: TRBV7-3
d_gene: TRBD1
CDR3aa: ASSSGTAINSPLH

j_gene: TRBJ1-4
v_gene: TRBV5-4
d_gene: -
CDR3aa: ASSYGQPATNEKLF

j_gene: TRBJ2-1
v_gene: TRBV19
d_gene: TRBD2
CDR3aa: ASSSLAGPDEQF

j_gene: TRBJ2-2
v_gene: TRBV13
d_gene: -
CDR3aa: ASLRRHTGELF

j_gene: TRBJ2-5
v_gene: TRBV4-2
d_gene: -
CDR3aa: ASSQEVRRQETQY

j_gene: TRBJ2-5
v_gene: TRBV5-6
d_gene: -
CDR3aa: ASSLLETQY

j_gene: TRBJ1-1
v_gene: TRBV6-5
d_gene: TRBD1
CDR3aa: ASSLGQGGGTEAF

j_gene: TRBJ1-1
v_gene: TRBV28
d_gene: -
CDR3aa: ASSLSIRPTEAF

j_gene: TRBJ1-5
v_gene: TRBV28
d_gene: -
CDR3aa: ASRRHAVPYSNQPQH

j_gene: TRBJ2-7
v_gene: TRBV28
d_gene: -
CDR3aa: ASSYFLGTGGFPGVSRSYEQY

j_gene: TRBJ1-4
v_gene: TRBV18
d_gene: -
CDR3aa: ASSSGTIEKLF

j_gene: TRBJ2-2
v_gene: TRBV3-1/TRBV3-2
d_gene: -
CDR3aa: ASSPLSGNTGELF

j_gene: TRBJ2-1
v_gene: TRBV7-2
d_gene: -
CDR3aa: ASSLGGGVAILSYNEQF

j_gene: TRBJ1-3
v_gene: TRBV9
d_gene: -
CDR3aa: ASSVEGTSGNTIY